These 32 T cell receptor beta chains came from one sample sequenced in a study of blood T cell repertoires in COVID-19. Here immunoSEQ multiplex PCR was the method, and the copy in TCRdb shows in-frame clones only, minus some. The data show 100,000 or so clones, more than 75% seen once. The source material was peripheral blood. Receptor source: a woman in her 30s with acute or convalescent COVID-19.

The V and J genes are TRBV2 and TRBJ1-6; 7 bases agree with TRBD1. V trimming: 6 bases; J trimming: 7 bases; junction bases outside the gene matches: 6. This CDR3 is built from 14 residues. Germline V gene data show CDR1 as SNHLY and CDR2 as FYNNEI. CDR3 DNA sequence: TGTGCCAGCAGCGAGGGACAGTGGAATTCACCCCTCCACTTT. This codes for CASSEGQWNSPLHF.

The genes are TRBV28 and TRBJ1-2, with TRBD1 matching over 10 bases. The CDR3 is made up of 16 amino acids. J lost 4 bases, V lost 2 bases, and 7 bases had no gene match. The V gene's germline CDR1 is MDHEN and CDR2 SYDVKM. CDR3 in DNA: TGTGCCAGCAGTTTAGGTCGGGACAGGGGCCTCTATGGCTACACCTTC. It is translated as CASSLGRDRGLYGYTF.

The chain carries TRBV7-9 and TRBJ1-1; TRBD1 matches 7 bases. The J segment lost 8 bases and the V segment lost 3 bases, leaving 3 bases of the junction unmatched. Germline CDR1 reads SEHNR; CDR2 reads FQNEAQ (reference sequence). There are 12 residues in the CDR3. DNA of the CDR3: TGTGCCAGCAGCTTTGACAGGGAGGAAGCTTTCTTT. As protein: CASSFDREEAFF.

The chain has TRBV25-1 and TRBJ1-1; D might be TRBD1 (6 bases). Germline V gene lookup returns CDR1 MGHDK and CDR2 SYGVNS. The V end lost 5 bases, the J end lost 1 base, and 14 bases lay between the germline ends. This CDR3 is 15 amino acids long. The CDR3 loop reads CASSLQGVGNTEAFF. CDR3 DNA: TGTGCCAGCAGTCTACAGGGTGTGGGGAACACTGAAGCTTTCTTT.

This chain joins TRBV2 and TRBJ1-1; D possibly corresponds to TRBD1 (6 bases). V was clipped by 4 bases and J by 5 bases, with 17 bases between them. This CDR3 has 15 amino acids. The germline V gene has CDR1 SNHLY and CDR2 FYNNEI. CDR3 loop: CASSVEQGLRTEAFF. CDR3 bases: TGTGCCAGCAGTGTCGAGCAGGGGCTGCGGACTGAAGCTTTCTTT.

The genes are TRBV28 and TRBJ2-7; 7 bases fit TRBD1. Germline CDR1 is MDHEN and CDR2 is SYDVKM. With V trimmed by 3 bases and J by 7 bases, 9 bases remained unmatched. This CDR3 has 14 residues. The CDR3 bases are TGTGCCAGCAGTTTTGAAAGGGGGCGCAAGGAGCAGTACTTC. This sequence encodes CASSFERGRKEQYF.

The rearrangement uses TRBV28 and TRBJ2-7, with TRBD2 matching over 9 bases. This CDR3 contains 19 residues. V lost 6 bases, J lost 0 bases, and 18 bases stayed unmatched. Germline loops: CDR1 MDHEN, CDR2 SYDVKM. Here the CDR3 DNA reads TGTGCCAGCAGCCTCTCACCCGGGCGGGGGGGGCCCTCCTCCTACGAGCAGTACTTC. Protein product: CASSLSPGRGGPSSYEQYF.

The gene calls are TRBV24-1 and TRBJ2-1; maybe TRBD2 (6 bases). Germline CDR1 and CDR2: KGHDR and SFDVKD. The V and J ends lost 4 bases and 1 base respectively, with 16 bases between them. The CDR3 has 17 residues. As DNA, the CDR3 is TGTGCCACCAGTGAGGGAGGTCTACAACGATCCTACAATGAGCAGTTCTTC. It translates to CATSEGGLQRSYNEQFF.

This clone has only a few counts. CDR3 protein: CASSRWTGLTDTQYF. As DNA, the CDR3 is TGTGCCAGCAGCCGATGGACAGGGCTCACAGATACGCAGTATTTT. The chain is built from TRBV14 and TRBJ2-3; 8 nucleotides match TRBD1. Losses at the gene ends were 4 bases for V and 2 bases for J; bases not matched to a gene: 5. The CDR3 runs 15 residues. CDR1 and CDR2 from the germline V gene are SGHDN and FVKESK. The variable domain in full, completed from reference TRBV14 and TRBJ2-3, reads EAGVTQFPSHSVIEKGQTVTLRCDPISGHDNLYWYRRVMGKEIKFLLHFVKESKQDESGMPNNRFLAERTGGTYSTLKVQPAELEDSGVYFCASSRWTGLTDTQYFGPGTRLTVL.

The chain carries TRBV5-1 and TRBJ2-7, with a possible D match to TRBD2 (5 bases). V was cut by 3 bases and J by 4 bases, with 5 bases left in between. The CDR3 sequence is 11 residues long. Germline V CDR1 and CDR2: SGHRS, YFSETQ. The chain's CDR3 is CASSSGYEQYF. The CDR3 region has the DNA TGCGCCAGCAGCTCGGGATACGAGCAGTACTTC.

The CDR3 protein is CASTREGVNTIYF. As DNA, the CDR3 is TGTGCCAGCACCAGGGAAGGGGTAAACACCATATATTTT. This chain links TRBV6-5 with TRBJ1-3, with D maybe TRBD1 (5 bases). Looked up from germline, CDR1 is MNHEY and CDR2 is SVGAGI. V lost 7 bases, J lost 6 bases, and 13 bases lay in between. CDR3 length equals 13 residues.

This rearrangement joins TRBV11-2 to TRBJ2-1; the D gene is possibly TRBD2 (6 bases). Germline values: CDR1 SGHAT, CDR2 FQNNGV. The V and J ends lost 3 bases and 3 bases respectively, with 18 bases between them. This CDR3 is built from 17 residues. The CDR3 bases are TGTGCCAGCAGCTTGGACCTCCGGGACTCTTTCTACAATGAGCAGTTCTTC. It translates to CASSLDLRDSFYNEQFF.

The rearrangement uses TRBV20-1 and TRBJ2-1, with TRBD2 identical over 9 bases. The germline CDR1 and CDR2 sequences are DFQATT and SNEGSKA (reference sequence). The junction had 11 bases not matched to a gene; V was cut back by 3 bases and J by 5 bases. The CDR3 consists of 16 residues. CDR3 in amino acids: CSASVFGTSIDNEQFF. The CDR3 DNA sequence: TGCAGTGCTAGTGTTTTCGGGACTAGCATCGACAATGAGCAGTTCTTC.

The chain's CDR3 is CASSLWGGAGYEQYF. The CDR3 bases are TGTGCCAGCAGTTTATGGGGGGGGGCAGGTTACGAGCAGTACTTC. This chain connects TRBV27 to TRBJ2-7; D is perhaps TRBD2 (7 bases). Germline CDR1 MNHEY, CDR2 SMNVEV (reference sequence). The V and J ends lost 1 base and 4 bases respectively, with 14 bases between them. This CDR3 region has 15 residues.

DNA for the CDR3: TGCGCCAGCAGTGAGTCTAGGACAGGGGGCTTGGATGAGCAGTTCTTC. It encodes CASSESRTGGLDEQFF. The J gene is TRBJ2-1, the V gene TRBV10-1; 11 bases agree with TRBD1. This CDR3 has 16 amino acids. Germline CDR1 is WNHNN and CDR2 is SYGVQD (reference sequence). The trim removed 0 bases at V and 8 bases at J, leaving 6 bases unmatched.

V gene TRBV25-1 combines with J gene TRBJ1-4, with a weak D call TRBD1 (5 bases). Trimming cost V 5 bases and J 8 bases, with 15 bases left between them. Germline CDR1 is MGHDK and CDR2 is SYGVNS. The CDR3 totals 14 residues. This CDR3 is CASSRAQVGEKLFF. Written as DNA, the CDR3 is TGTGCCAGCAGTAGGGCACAGGTGGGGGAAAAACTGTTTTTT.

V and J are TRBV5-4 and TRBJ1-2; 7 nucleotides agree with TRBD1. Trimming removed 9 bases from V and 5 bases from J; junction bases left unmatched: 7. The CDR3 length is 12 residues. The V gene's germline CDR1 is SGHNT and CDR2 YYREEE (reference sequence). The CDR3 loop is CAILDRPYGYTF. The CDR3, as DNA: TGTGCCATCCTGGACAGGCCTTATGGCTACACCTTC.

The chain is built from TRBV3-1 (or the pseudogene TRBV3-2) and TRBJ1-5, with D perhaps matching TRBD1 (5 bases). The germline V gene encodes CDR1 LGHDT and CDR2 YNNKEL (reference sequence). V gave up 3 bases and J gave up 15 bases, with 18 bases separating them. CDR3 length: 13 residues. CDR3 in amino acids: CASSQGRDGGAHF. CDR3 sequence (DNA): TGTGCCAGCAGCCAGGGCAGGGACGGGGGAGCGCATTTT.

This clone was recorded only once. The chain combines TRBV7-9 with TRBJ2-1; 7 bases fit TRBD1. The CDR3 is 15 residues long. From germline, CDR1 is SEHNR and CDR2 FQNEAQ (reference sequence). Losses at the gene ends were 5 bases for V and 2 bases for J; bases not matched to a gene: 6. DNA of the CDR3: TGTGCCAGCAGCCCCCGGGACAGTCCCTACAATGAGCAGTTCTTC. It specifies CASSPRDSPYNEQFF.

The chain uses TRBV11-2 and TRBJ2-1; D call uncertain. From germline, CDR1 is SGHAT and CDR2 FQNNGV. There are 12 residues in the CDR3. V lost 4 bases to trimming and J lost 7 bases, with 8 bases between them. This CDR3 reads CASSSGGNEQFF. The CDR3 DNA reads as TGTGCCAGCAGCTCAGGTGGGAATGAGCAGTTCTTC.

The chain has TRBV3-1 (or the pseudogene TRBV3-2) and TRBJ2-7; 7 bases are a match to TRBD1. The CDR3 loop spans 15 amino acids. Germline V gene lookup returns CDR1 LGHDT and CDR2 YNNKEL (reference sequence). V was pared by 4 bases and J by 4 bases, with 10 bases of the junction left unmatched. The CDR3 DNA reads TGTGCCAGCAGCCCACTCCGAGGGGGCATTTACGAGCAGTACTTC. Protein product: CASSPLRGGIYEQYF.

This chain links TRBV9 with TRBJ1-4; no clear D. V was trimmed by 1 base and J by 5 bases, leaving 6 bases between them. The CDR3 covers 13 residues. CDR1 SGDLS and CDR2 YYNGEE come from the germline V gene. For the CDR3, the DNA is TGTGCCAGCAGCGTAACGGAGAATGAAAAACTGTTTTTT. This sequence encodes CASSVTENEKLFF.

The chain has TRBV5-1 and TRBJ2-1; D possibly corresponds to TRBD2 (6 bases). The germline CDR1 and CDR2 sequences are SGHRS and YFSETQ. V lost 3 bases to trimming and J lost 7 bases, with 11 bases between them. The CDR3 extends over 13 amino acids. The CDR3: CASSYRTINEQFF. In DNA form, the CDR3 reads TGCGCCAGCAGCTACCGGACTATTAATGAGCAGTTCTTC.

V is TRBV7-9 and J is TRBJ2-7, with a possible D match to TRBD2 (5 bases). CDR1 is SEHNR, CDR2 FQNEAQ, per germline (reference sequence). CDR3 length: 14 amino acids. The ends were cut back, 6 bases at V and 4 bases at J, with 16 bases in the middle. Written as DNA, the CDR3 is TGTGCCAGCAGTCATGCCGGGATCGAATACGAGCAGTACTTC. Amino acids: CASSHAGIEYEQYF.

The V call is TRBV6-6, the J call TRBJ1-2, with no clear D. Between the trimmed V and J ends, which lost 2 bases and 6 bases, there was a span of 10 bases. The CDR3 extends over 13 amino acids. Germline CDR1 is MNHNY and CDR2 is SVGAGI (reference sequence). DNA of the CDR3: TGTGCCAGCAGTTACGGGCGGGGAGATGGCTACACCTTC. This gives the protein CASSYGRGDGYTF.

The chain links TRBV6-5 to TRBJ1-2, with TRBD1 identical over 7 bases. Germline CDR1 reads MNHEY; CDR2 reads SVGAGI. V lost 8 bases and J lost 8; bases outside the gene matches: 14. There are 14 residues in the CDR3. CDR3: CASGIPTGPGGYTF. CDR3 in DNA: TGTGCCAGCGGAATACCGACAGGGCCCGGGGGCTACACCTTC.

This clone has just a few counts. The rearrangement links TRBV20-1 to TRBJ1-2; D might be TRBD1 (5 bases). The CDR3 runs to 13 residues. CDR1 is DFQATT and CDR2 is SNEGSKA in the germline V gene (reference sequence). V was trimmed by 3 bases and J by 7 bases, leaving 15 bases between them. The CDR3 protein is CSASGREAGGYTF. CDR3 DNA: TGCAGTGCTAGTGGCAGGGAAGCGGGTGGCTACACCTTC.

The chain employs TRBV11-2 and TRBJ2-4; TRBD1 matches 9 bases. Germline trimming cut 2 bases from V and 6 bases from J; bases unmatched to any gene: 11. The length of the CDR3 is 17 residues. Germline lookup yields CDR1 SGHAT and CDR2 FQNNGV. Here the CDR3 reads CASSLTPDRGGRNIQYF. CDR3 sequence (DNA): TGTGCCAGCAGCTTAACGCCGGACAGGGGAGGTAGAAACATTCAGTACTTC.

In regard to this clone: In the same sample, other DNA sequences code for this CDR3. CDR3 protein: CASSPDRENQPQHF. The CDR3 DNA reads TGTGCCAGCAGTCCGGACAGGGAAAATCAGCCCCAGCATTTT. This chain connects TRBV27 to TRBJ1-5; 8 bases are a match to TRBD1. Trimming removed 5 bases from V and 4 bases from J; junction bases left unmatched: 4. This CDR3 spans 14 amino acids. CDR1 and CDR2 (germline): MNHEY, SMNVEV (reference sequence).

The V call is TRBV27, the J call TRBJ1-4; D is unresolved. This CDR3 region has 16 residues. The germline V and J ends were trimmed by 5 bases and 0 bases, with 13 bases remaining between them. CDR1 and CDR2 (germline): MNHEY, SMNVEV (reference sequence). The CDR3 DNA sequence: TGTGCCAGCAGTCTGTACAGAGTTGCAACTAATGAAAAACTGTTTTTT. It specifies CASSLYRVATNEKLFF.

The V and J genes are TRBV11-2 and TRBJ1-1; 7 bases map to TRBD1. Per germline, CDR1 SGHAT and CDR2 FQNNGV. With 3 bases clipped from V and 5 bases from J, the junction kept 6 bases outside the gene matches. The CDR3 loop spans 14 amino acids. CDR3 sequence: CASSFHNRGTEAFF. CDR3 sequence (DNA): TGTGCCAGCAGCTTTCATAACAGGGGTACTGAAGCTTTCTTT.

The rearrangement uses TRBV10-2 and TRBJ2-3, with D possibly matching TRBD2 (6 bases). CDR3 length equals 15 residues. Deletions cut 4 bases from V and 0 bases from J, with 11 bases between. In germline, CDR1 is WSHSY, CDR2 SAAADI. CDR3 region: CASSVEGPSTDTQYF. The CDR3 region has the DNA TGCGCCAGCAGTGTGGAGGGCCCGAGCACAGATACGCAGTATTTT.